The 18 T cell receptor beta chains below were found in one sample sequenced in a study of sequential checkpoint blockade in melanoma. Measured with immunoSEQ multiplex PCR; TCRdb has only the in-frame clones, and not every one. This sample has fewer than 6,500 clones, with around 28% found just once. Treatment denoted: randomized to nivolumab then ipilimumab (arm A) or the reverse (arm B). The material was tumor tissue (inferred from file names), obtained from a patient given nivolumab and ipilimumab in sequence. The source is a human donor with melanoma.

The chain couples TRBV19 to TRBJ1-5; no clear D gene. CDR1 LNHDA and CDR2 SQIVND come from the germline V gene (reference sequence). CDR3 length: 16 amino acids. Trimming left V 3 bases short and J 1 base short, with 13 bases between. In DNA form, the CDR3 reads TGTGCCAGTAGTATCAATCTGGGGAAAAGCAATCAGCCCCAGCATTTT. Translated: CASSINLGKSNQPQHF. Full variable domain (outside the CDR3, taken from reference TRBV19 and TRBJ1-5): DGGITQSPKYLFRKEGQNVTLSCEQNLNHDAMYWYRQDPGQGLRLIYYSQIVNDFQKGDIAEGYSVSREKKESFPLTVTSAQKNPTAFYLCASSINLGKSNQPQHFGDGTRLSIL.

The V call is TRBV18, the J call TRBJ2-2; no clear D gene. V was cut by 6 bases and J by 5 bases, with 13 bases left in between. The CDR3 consists of 14 residues. Germline V lookup: CDR1 KGHSH, CDR2 LQKENI. The CDR3 region is CASSLKAGTGELFF. For the CDR3, the DNA is TGTGCCAGCTCTCTAAAGGCAGGAACCGGGGAGCTGTTTTTT.

This clone was seen more than once but under ten times. CDR3 nucleotides: TGTGCCAGCAGTTCCGACCACTACGAGCAGTACTTC. This sequence encodes CASSSDHYEQYF. The rearrangement uses TRBV6-8 and TRBJ2-7; D remains ambiguous. Trimming pared 4 bases from V and 3 bases from J, leaving 7 bases between. This CDR3 has 12 amino acids. The germline V gene has CDR1 MNHGY and CDR2 SAAAGT.

The chain uses TRBV19 and TRBJ2-5, with a weak D call TRBD1 (6 bases). Trimming removed 5 bases from V and 5 bases from J, with 15 bases in between. CDR3 length equals 14 residues. Germline values: CDR1 LNHDA, CDR2 SQIVND (reference sequence). CDR3 sequence (DNA): TGTGCCAGTAGTCTATCAGGGGTCCCGGAGACCCAGTACTTC. Protein sequence: CASSLSGVPETQYF.

This clone is large within its sample. This sequence joins TRBV9 and TRBJ2-1, with D perhaps TRBD2 (5 bases). CDR1 SGDLS and CDR2 YYNGEE come from the germline V gene. The length of the CDR3 is 15 residues. V was shortened by 2 bases and J by 0 bases, with 9 bases between the two germline ends. Here the CDR3 reads CASSVSGISYNEQFF. The CDR3 coding sequence is TGTGCCAGCAGCGTTTCCGGGATCTCCTACAATGAGCAGTTCTTC.

This chain connects TRBV5-1 to TRBJ2-3, with TRBD1 as a possible D gene (6 bases). Germline V gene sequence: CDR1 SGHRS, CDR2 YFSETQ. This CDR3 is built from 17 residues. With 3 bases removed from V and 2 bases from J, the gap between germline ends came to 19 bases. In nucleotides, the CDR3 is TGCGCCAGCAGCTACTCACCAGGGGCACTATCCACAGATACGCAGTATTTT. Encoded protein: CASSYSPGALSTDTQYF.

In its sample, this clone is medium-sized. The chain carries TRBV6-8 and TRBJ2-7; no clear D. The CDR3 totals 14 residues. V lost 4 bases and J lost 0, with 10 bases in between. The germline V gene encodes CDR1 MNHGY and CDR2 SAAAGT. CDR3 residues: CASSLTRNSYEQYF. For the CDR3, the DNA is TGTGCCAGCAGTTTGACACGGAACTCCTACGAGCAGTACTTC.

This clone was recorded many times. The CDR3 region has the DNA TGTGCCAGCAGCCCACGGGGGGTATTGTCGGCCTCCTACGAGCAGTACTTC. Protein: CASSPRGVLSASYEQYF. The genes are TRBV9 and TRBJ2-7, with TRBD2 identical over 7 bases. Germline V gives CDR1 SGDLS, CDR2 YYNGEE. V lost 4 bases to trimming and J lost 0 bases; unmatched junction nucleotides: 13. The CDR3 totals 17 residues.

Only a few counts were recorded for this clone. V usage is TRBV19 and J usage is TRBJ1-2, with a possible D match to TRBD1 (5 bases). The CDR3 contains 13 residues. Germline CDR1 and CDR2: LNHDA and SQIVND (reference sequence). The V gene lost 10 bases and the J gene lost 8 bases, with 20 bases spanning the gap. The CDR3 reads CATSTRDRWGYTF. For the CDR3, the DNA is TGTGCCACATCAACACGGGACCGGTGGGGCTACACCTTC.

In this sample, this clone turned up once. The gene calls are TRBV28 and TRBJ1-5; TRBD1 is a possible D gene (5 bases). Germline lookup yields CDR1 MDHEN and CDR2 SYDVKM. Trimming removed 4 bases at V and 6 bases at J, with 7 bases between. This CDR3 is 12 amino acids long. The CDR3 nucleotides read TGTGCCAGCAGTTCGGGGGTTCAGCCCCAGCATTTT. It yields the protein CASSSGVQPQHF.

The chain combines TRBV5-1 with TRBJ1-1; 11 nucleotides match TRBD1. V was pared by 3 bases and J by 4 bases, with 8 bases of the junction left unmatched. Germline loops: CDR1 SGHRS, CDR2 YFSETQ. The CDR3 runs to 16 residues. CDR3 nucleotides: TGCGCCAGCAGCTCTTGGACAGGGGGCGGGGGCACTGAAGCTTTCTTT. It is translated as CASSSWTGGGGTEAFF.

This clone is termed medium-sized. This chain connects TRBV11-3 to TRBJ1-1; 7 nucleotides agree with TRBD1. Germline V lookup: CDR1 SGHNT, CDR2 YENEEA. CDR3 size: 15 residues. The J segment lost 0 bases and the V segment lost 3 bases, leaving 4 bases of the junction unmatched. Written as DNA, the CDR3 is TGTGCCAGCAGCTTCCGACAGGGAATGAACACTGAAGCTTTCTTT. This sequence encodes CASSFRQGMNTEAFF. Looking up the rest from reference TRBV11-3 and TRBJ1-1 gives the full variable domain: EAGVVQSPRYKIIEKKQPVAFWCNPISGHNTLYWYLQNLGQGPELLIRYENEEAVDDSQLPKDRFSAERLKGVDSTLKIQPAELGDSAVYLCASSFRQGMNTEAFFGQGTRLTVV.

This chain joins TRBV5-1 and TRBJ1-5; 7 positions agree with TRBD1. The CDR3 is 15 amino acids. The trim removed 4 bases at V and 11 bases at J, leaving 15 bases unmatched. Germline V CDR1 and CDR2: SGHRS, YFSETQ. The CDR3 DNA sequence: TGCGCCAGCAGCCCCGGGGAGGGGGCGTCCCCAGCCCAGCATTTT. It translates to CASSPGEGASPAQHF.

The sample holds one count of this clone. The chain couples TRBV19 to TRBJ2-7; D may be TRBD1 or TRBD2 (5 bases each). Per the germline V gene, CDR1 is LNHDA and CDR2 is SQIVND (reference sequence). The CDR3 sequence is 16 residues long. Trimming cost V 3 bases and J 2 bases, with 17 bases left between them. In DNA, the CDR3 is TGTGCCAGTAGTATCGACGAGGGTAGGGGAACCTACGAGCAGTACTTC. As protein: CASSIDEGRGTYEQYF. The variable domain in full, completed from reference TRBV19 and TRBJ2-7, reads DGGITQSPKYLFRKEGQNVTLSCEQNLNHDAMYWYRQDPGQGLRLIYYSQIVNDFQKGDIAEGYSVSREKKESFPLTVTSAQKNPTAFYLCASSIDEGRGTYEQYFGPGTRLTVT.

The sample holds many counts of this clone. The chain joins TRBV11-3 to TRBJ2-1; possibly TRBD1 for D (6 bases). Trimming pared 5 bases from V and 4 bases from J, leaving 15 bases between. The length of the CDR3 is 15 residues. In germline, CDR1 is SGHNT, CDR2 YENEEA. The DNA for the CDR3 is TGTGCCAGCAGCCCAGGACAGCTTAGATACAATGAGCAGTTCTTC. It is translated as CASSPGQLRYNEQFF. The complete variable domain, with remaining parts taken from reference TRBV11-3 and TRBJ2-1, reads EAGVVQSPRYKIIEKKQPVAFWCNPISGHNTLYWYLQNLGQGPELLIRYENEEAVDDSQLPKDRFSAERLKGVDSTLKIQPAELGDSAVYLCASSPGQLRYNEQFFGPGTRLTVL.

The genes are TRBV5-1 and TRBJ1-4, with 7 bases that match TRBD1. After removal of 3 bases from V and 5 bases from J, the junction contained 4 bases not matched to a gene. Germline CDR1 reads SGHRS; CDR2 reads YFSETQ. The CDR3 spans 14 residues. The CDR3, as DNA: TGCGCCAGCAGCTCGGACAGGCAGAATGAAAAACTGTTTTTT. Translating gives CASSSDRQNEKLFF. The full variable domain, completed using reference TRBV5-1 and TRBJ1-4, is KAGVTQTPRYLIKTRGQQVTLSCSPISGHRSVSWYQQTPGQGLQFLFEYFSETQRNKGNFPGRFSGRQFSNSRSEMNVSTLELGDSALYLCASSSDRQNEKLFFGSGTQLSVL.

V and J are TRBV4-1 and TRBJ1-4, with 7 bases lining up with TRBD1. The CDR3 spans 15 residues. J gave up 8 bases and V 0 bases, and 6 bases lay outside the gene matches. Germline-derived CDR1 and CDR2 are MGHRA and YSYEKL. The CDR3 sequence: CASSQDGRGREKLFF. The CDR3 bases are TGCGCCAGCAGCCAAGATGGGAGGGGGCGGGAAAAACTGTTTTTT.

The chain recombines TRBV28 with TRBJ2-3; TRBD2 matches 7 bases. The CDR3 is 16 amino acids. J gave up 0 bases and V 4 bases, and 7 bases lay outside the gene matches. Germline lookup yields CDR1 MDHEN and CDR2 SYDVKM. The CDR3 reads CASSSPTSRSTDTQYF. The CDR3 DNA reads TGTGCCAGCAGTTCCCCGACTAGCCGAAGCACAGATACGCAGTATTTT.